The 14 T cell receptor beta chains below come from one sample, sequenced in a study of T-cell reconstitution after alpha-beta-depleted transplantation in children. A TCRbeta library incorporating unique molecular identifiers was prepared. Via MiXCR, TCRdb re-called the PCR reads, giving one row per CDR3 protein. In the table there are around 670,000 distinct CDR3 sequences, around 13% of which are singletons. Sequencing was performed on PBMCs, taken before TCRalphabeta/CD19-depleted stem cell transplant. These receptors all stem from a girl aged 2 to 9 with congenital amegakaryocytic thrombocytopenia, due to receive a stem cell transplant.

V usage is TRBV10-3 and J usage is TRBJ2-5; D is unresolved. Germline V gene data show CDR1 as ENHRY and CDR2 as SYGVKD. The germline V and J ends were trimmed by 8 bases and 1 base, with 11 bases remaining between them. The CDR3 runs to 13 residues. The CDR3 loop reads CAISETTQETQYF. CDR3 coding DNA: TGTGCCATCTCCGAGACGACCCAAGAGACCCAGTACTTC.

This clonotype was detected a few times. J is TRBJ2-7 and V is TRBV7-9; a possible D gene is TRBD1 (6 bases). Germline lookup yields CDR1 SEHNR and CDR2 FQNEAQ (reference sequence). This CDR3 has 14 residues. V was trimmed by 5 bases and J by 4 bases, leaving 15 bases between them. CDR3 nucleotide sequence: TGTGCCAGCAGCACTTACGGGACACCGTACGAGCAGTACTTC. It yields the protein CASSTYGTPYEQYF.

This clonotype was counted at least ten times. J is TRBJ2-3 and V is TRBV12-3 or TRBV12-4, with D unresolved. The CDR3 covers 14 residues. V lost 2 bases and J 7 bases, leaving 13 bases between the germline ends. The DNA for the CDR3 is TGTGCCAGCAGTTTACCCCCGGGTTTGCATACGCAGTATTTT. Its protein product is CASSLPPGLHTQYF.

This clonotype was observed many times. The V gene is TRBV27, the J gene TRBJ2-1, with TRBD2 matching 11 bases. CDR3 length: 16 amino acids. CDR1 is MNHEY, CDR2 SMNVEV, per germline (reference sequence). With V trimmed by 6 bases and J by 6 bases, 10 bases remained unmatched. In DNA, the CDR3 is TGTGCCAGCAGGAAGACCGGGACTAGCGGAAGCAATGAGCAGTTCTTC. Protein sequence: CASRKTGTSGSNEQFF.

There are many counts of this clonotype. This sequence joins TRBV20-1 and TRBJ2-3; 10 bases align to TRBD2. J gave up 2 bases and V 5 bases, and 10 bases lay outside the gene matches. CDR1 and CDR2 from the germline V gene are DFQATT and SNEGSKA (reference sequence). The CDR3 has 16 amino acids. In DNA form, the CDR3 reads TGCAGTGCTCGACCTCTTACTAGCGGGACCACAGATACGCAGTATTTT. Amino acids: CSARPLTSGTTDTQYF.

In its sample, this clonotype was seen a few times. The chain is built from TRBV10-3 and TRBJ2-7; no reliable D call. The CDR3 has 14 residues. The V end lost 0 bases, the J end lost 2 bases, and 8 bases lay between the germline ends. CDR1 and CDR2 from the germline V gene are ENHRY and SYGVKD. Here the CDR3 DNA reads TGTGCCATCAGTGAGTCGGAGAAAGCCTACGAGCAGTACTTC. Its protein is CAISESEKAYEQYF.

This clonotype was observed many times. CDR3 DNA sequence: TGCGCCAGCAGCTTGGAACGGGGGGAGGACGAGCAGTACTTC. This sequence encodes CASSLERGEDEQYF. This rearrangement joins TRBV5-1 to TRBJ2-7; 7 bases match TRBD2. CDR3 length: 14 residues. Germline V gene data show CDR1 as SGHRS and CDR2 as YFSETQ. J lost 5 bases, V lost 0 bases, and 5 bases had no gene match.

Details on this clonotype: This sequence may be a read error, since a much larger clone differs from it by one base. The chain has TRBV5-5 and TRBJ1-4; TRBD1 agrees at 9 bases. The germline V gene has CDR1 SGHKS and CDR2 YYEKEE (reference sequence). Trimming cost V 3 bases and J 8 bases; bases outside gene matches: 8. The CDR3 spans 15 residues. The CDR3 DNA reads TGTGCCAGCAGCTCGTTGGGACAGGGAGGCGAAAAACTGTTTTTT. As protein: CASSSLGQGGEKLFF. The complete variable domain, with remaining parts taken from reference TRBV5-5 and TRBJ1-4, reads DAGVTQSPTHLIKTRGQQVTLRCSPISGHKSVSWYQQVLGQGPQFIFQYYEKEERGRGNFPDRFSARQFPNYSSELNVNALLLGDSALYLCASSSLGQGGEKLFFGSGTQLSVL.

This clonotype was seen a handful of times. The chain is built from TRBV7-2 and TRBJ2-1; 10 positions match TRBD1. Trimming took 6 bases from V and 4 from J; bases not matched to a gene: 6. The CDR3 has 15 amino acids. Germline-derived CDR1 and CDR2 are SGHTA and FQGNSA. The CDR3 loop is CASSRGDRGYNEQFF. CDR3 nucleotides: TGTGCCAGCAGTCGTGGGGACAGGGGATACAATGAGCAGTTCTTC.

This clonotype has at least ten counts. The V gene is TRBV7-9, the J gene TRBJ2-3; 9 nucleotides align to TRBD1. There are 14 residues in the CDR3. CDR1 and CDR2 (germline): SEHNR, FQNEAQ (reference sequence). Trimming cost V 7 bases and J 1 base; bases outside gene matches: 3. CDR3: CASKDRGGTDTQYF. CDR3 coding DNA: TGTGCCAGCAAAGACAGGGGGGGCACAGATACGCAGTATTTT.

This clonotype was seen ten or more times. The rearrangement uses TRBV12-3 or TRBV12-4 and TRBJ2-2; 9 bases are shared with TRBD1. V lost 5 bases to trimming and J lost 4 bases; unmatched junction nucleotides: 5. CDR3 length: 15 residues. As DNA, the CDR3 is TGTGCCAGCAGTCCGGGACAGGGAGTCACCGGGGAGCTGTTTTTT. Translating gives CASSPGQGVTGELFF.

This clonotype occurred many times. The chain combines TRBV20-1 with TRBJ1-1; the D gene is possibly TRBD1 (5 bases). Trimming took off 4 bases at V and 13 bases at J, with 19 bases between the two ends. This CDR3 spans 12 amino acids. Germline-derived CDR1 and CDR2 are DFQATT and SNEGSKA (reference sequence). CDR3 residues: CSATGRGGVLFF. The CDR3 DNA reads as TGCAGTGCTACGGGACGTGGTGGCGTGCTTTTCTTT.

J is TRBJ2-2 and V is TRBV5-1; tentative D call: TRBD1 (6 bases). The CDR3 consists of 17 residues. Germline V gives CDR1 SGHRS, CDR2 YFSETQ. V lost 0 bases to trimming and J lost 2 bases, with 14 bases between them. In DNA, the CDR3 is TGCGCCAGCAGCTTGGATGGCAGGGGCGTAAACACCGGGGAGCTGTTTTTT. Its translation: CASSLDGRGVNTGELFF.

Details on this clonotype: One base away lies a much larger clone, so this may be a sequencing read error. The chain employs TRBV25-1 and TRBJ2-1, with 8 positions matching TRBD2. The CDR3 is 17 residues long. Trimming cost V 4 bases and J 6 bases; bases outside gene matches: 14. Germline V CDR1 and CDR2: MGHDK, SYGVNS. In DNA, the CDR3 is TGTGCCAGCAGTGTCCTTGGCGTGGGACTAGTGCTCAATGAGCAGTTCTTC. Encoded protein: CASSVLGVGLVLNEQFF. The variable domain in full, with the rest retrieved from reference TRBV25-1 and TRBJ2-1, is EADIYQTPRYLVIGTGKKITLECSQTMGHDKMYWYQQDPGMELHLIHYSYGVNSTEKGDLSSESTVSRIRTEHFPLTLESARPSHTSQYLCASSVLGVGLVLNEQFFGPGTRLTVL.